Listed here is a single T cell receptor beta chain. This clone's antigen is unknown. The record has no base qualities; no much larger clone is one base away. Between the V and J ends, shortened by 0 bases and 6 bases respectively, the junction contains 14 bases. Its CDR3 holds 14 amino acids, cysteine through phenylalanine. CDR3 DNA is the only sequence kept; it has 42 bases, read in frame from the first base. The germline V gene (reference sequence) gives CDR1 as DFQATT and CDR2 as SNEGSKA. Systemically healthy Caucasian individuals from Russia, 35 to 40 in total and aged roughly 6 to 100 years, were included as donors. Each donor gave around 9 milliliters of peripheral blood, collected into EDTA-treated Vacutainer tubes. Ficoll-Paque density-gradient centrifugation was used to isolate PBMCs, with at least 7 million obtained per sample. Total RNA was extracted from PBMCs with Trizol reagent, with at least 6 micrograms obtained per sample. Naive CD45RAhigh/CD27high T cell percentages were measured by flow cytometry on a PBMC aliquot from every donor.

The data belong to a study of blood T cells in healthy people across ages (dated by TCRdb to about 2015). For the study in its entirety: In model experiments, template switching captured about one uniquely barcoded TCR beta cDNA molecule for every two T cells. The study measured age-related changes in TCR beta repertoire diversity using deep sequencing normalized with unique cDNA molecular identifiers. Donors were grouped into four age groups: young (average roughly 15 years), middle-aged (39), aged (62) and long-lived (roughly 80). To avoid experimental bias, donors of different ages were distributed randomly across sequencing lanes. Using the same blood draw, the study looked at two additional independent replicas of 1 million unique cDNA reads for two donors, one aged 18 to 30 and the other aged 80 or older. Beyond this particular receptor, the publication reports: As age increased, observed TCR beta diversity per million T cells dropped in a roughly linear way, and a significant reduction was already evident by age 40. Bulk unsorted PBMC profiling prevented conclusive comparison of naive and antigen-experienced compartments. The long-lived group showed more naive CD4+ T cells, fewer expanded clones and increased TCR diversity than the aged group, suggesting age selection. The percentage of naive T cells measured by flow cytometry correlated strongly with observed TCR beta diversity. Because donor CMV infection status was unknown, age-related changes in expanded clonotypes were potentially confounded. Total diversity estimates from one million sequenced T cells were considered lower bounds and underestimates.

The library came from 5' RACE. For sequencing, an Illumina HiSeq 2500 was employed. A second PCR of 7 to 11 cycles was performed with a sample-barcoded 5' primer and a J-beta primer mix. A unique molecular identifier was introduced onto each TCR beta cDNA molecule by a template-switch 5' adaptor carrying 12 random nucleotides. At least 2.5 million CDR3-containing paired-end reads were obtained from each sample. First-strand cDNA synthesis was performed from all RNA using the Mint cDNA synthesis kit, with priming by a TRBC-specific oligonucleotide. Following uracil-DNA glycosylase treatment, a first 18-cycle PCR with universal primers M1SS and BC2_uni_R was performed on all cDNA. Turning to the authors' computational methods: For normalization, 1 million high-quality reads were randomly selected from each sample, with every read carrying a distinct molecular identifier. Instead of being binned into consensus sequences, reads with shared molecular identifiers were discarded. CDR3 identification, clonotype clustering and error correction used MiTCR with a Q25 quality threshold and the strictest error-elimination algorithm. A nonparametric unseen species model using Euler transformation provided a lower-bound estimate of total TCR beta diversity. TCRdb ran its own pipeline on the public reads, namely fastp trimming at Q25 and MiXCR clone calling, and kept in-frame beta chains. Identical CDR3 protein sequences are pooled into one entry, listed with their most common genes and DNA. Here the V and J calls rest on TCRdb's processing, not on the authors' analysis. This sample lists some 1.1 million distinct CDR3 sequences; more than 30% were detected once. The ten largest clones add up to less than 15% of the sample.

The sequence came from a young man in good health. This sequence uses TRBV20-1 and TRBJ1-1, with the D segment identity uncertain. Specimen: blood. The DNA is as follows: TGCAGTGCTAGAGATCTAGGGAGCTGGCCTGAAGCTTTCTTT. This sequence encodes CSARDLGSWPEAFF.